This T cell receptor (beta chain) emerged from a study of blood T cell repertoires in COVID-19. Across the whole study: Researchers got acute and convalescent COVID-19 samples from the United States, Italy and Spain. The analysed material was cDNA or gDNA that came from T cells, B-cell-depleted T cells, or PBMCs.

With V trimmed by 1 base and J by 10 bases, 10 bases remained unmatched. Germline loops: CDR1 KGHSH, CDR2 LQKENI. There are 16 residues in the CDR3. Per the original data handling: Amplification of reference gene primers was used by the study to estimate nucleated cell counts. Sequencing was performed with immunoSEQ multiplex PCR; in TCRdb, only in-frame clones are kept and a portion is missing. The V and J calls and clone size were taken over from that table, and D and trimming were inferred from the DNA. Of about 210,000 clones in the sample, 88% were seen once. The specimen sequenced was peripheral blood. V gene TRBV18 combines with J gene TRBJ1-6; 7 nucleotides agree with TRBD1. This clonotype was sampled from a man aged 65-85 years with acute or convalescent COVID-19. As DNA, the CDR3 is TGTGCCAGCTCACCACGGGGGACAGCCGCGGCCTCACCCCTCCACTTT. Its protein product is CASSPRGTAAASPLHF.